Sequencing of this TCR beta chain was carried out in a study of blood T cell repertoires in COVID-19. The table came from immunoSEQ multiplex PCR; TCRdb's copy has only in-frame clones and leaves some out. The table shows about 36,000 clones, with approximately 80% occurring only once. CDR1 SGDLS and CDR2 YYNGEE come from the germline V gene. Trimming took off 0 bases at V and 0 bases at J, with 22 bases between the two ends. The CDR3 totals 21 residues. This rearrangement joins TRBV9 to TRBJ2-6; D uncertain. Material for sequencing was peripheral blood. This clonotype was sampled from a human donor in a cohort sampled during active COVID-19. The CDR3 spells CASSVEATRLSLGSGANVLTF. CDR3 nucleotide sequence: TGTGCCAGCAGCGTAGAAGCAACTCGGTTGTCCCTAGGCTCTGGGGCCAACGTCCTGACTTTC.